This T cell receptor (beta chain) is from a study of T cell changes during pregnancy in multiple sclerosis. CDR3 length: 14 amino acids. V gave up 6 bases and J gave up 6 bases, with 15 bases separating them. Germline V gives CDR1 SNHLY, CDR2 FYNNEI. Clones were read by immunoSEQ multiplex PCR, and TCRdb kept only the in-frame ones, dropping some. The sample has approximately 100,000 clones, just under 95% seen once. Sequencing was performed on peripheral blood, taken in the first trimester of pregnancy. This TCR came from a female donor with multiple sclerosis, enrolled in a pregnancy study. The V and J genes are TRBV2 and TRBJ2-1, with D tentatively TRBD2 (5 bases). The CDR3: CASSVLPGVNEQFF. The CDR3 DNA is TGTGCCAGCAGCGTACTACCCGGGGTCAATGAGCAGTTCTTC. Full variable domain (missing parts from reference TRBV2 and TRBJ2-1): EPEVTQTPSHQVTQMGQEVILRCVPISNHLYFYWYRQILGQKVEFLVSFYNNEISEKSEIFDDQFSVERPDGSNFTLKIRSTKLEDSAMYFCASSVLPGVNEQFFGPGTRLTVL.